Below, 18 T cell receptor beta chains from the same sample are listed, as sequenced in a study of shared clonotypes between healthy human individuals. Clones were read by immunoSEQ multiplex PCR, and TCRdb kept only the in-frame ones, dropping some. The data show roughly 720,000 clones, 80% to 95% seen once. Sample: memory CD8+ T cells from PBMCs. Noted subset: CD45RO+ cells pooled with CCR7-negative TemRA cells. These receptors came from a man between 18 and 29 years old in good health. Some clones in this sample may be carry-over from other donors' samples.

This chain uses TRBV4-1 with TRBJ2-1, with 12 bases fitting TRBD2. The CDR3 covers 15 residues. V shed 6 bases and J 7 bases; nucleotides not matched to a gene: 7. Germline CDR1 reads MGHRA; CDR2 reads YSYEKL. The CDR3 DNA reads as TGCGCCAGCAGGCCGTTGACTAGCGGGAGTAATGAGCAGTTCTTC. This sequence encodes CASRPLTSGSNEQFF.

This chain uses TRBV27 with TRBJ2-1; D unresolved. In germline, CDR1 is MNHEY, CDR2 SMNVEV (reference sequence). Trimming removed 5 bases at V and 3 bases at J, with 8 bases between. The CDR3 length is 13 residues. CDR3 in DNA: TGTGCCAGCAGTATGACGGACTACAATGAGCAGTTCTTC. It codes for CASSMTDYNEQFF.

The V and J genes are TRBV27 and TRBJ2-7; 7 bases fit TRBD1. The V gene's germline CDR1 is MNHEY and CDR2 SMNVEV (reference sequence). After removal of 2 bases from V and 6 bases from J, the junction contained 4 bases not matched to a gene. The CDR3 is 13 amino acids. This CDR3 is CASSLSYRGEQYF. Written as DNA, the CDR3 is TGTGCCAGCAGTTTAAGTTACAGGGGCGAGCAGTACTTC.

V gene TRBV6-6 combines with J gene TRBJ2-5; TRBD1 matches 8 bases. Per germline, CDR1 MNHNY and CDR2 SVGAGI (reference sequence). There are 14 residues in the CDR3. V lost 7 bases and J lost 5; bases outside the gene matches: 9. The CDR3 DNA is TGTGCCAGCACCAGGACAGGGTTTTTGGAGACCCAGTACTTC. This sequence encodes CASTRTGFLETQYF.

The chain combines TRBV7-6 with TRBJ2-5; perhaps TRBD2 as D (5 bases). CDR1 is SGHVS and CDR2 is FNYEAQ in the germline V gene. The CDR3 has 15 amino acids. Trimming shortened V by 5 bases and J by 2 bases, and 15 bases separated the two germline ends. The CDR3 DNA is TGTGCCAGCAGCCCAGCGGATGAGAATCAAGAGACCCAGTACTTC. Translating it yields CASSPADENQETQYF.

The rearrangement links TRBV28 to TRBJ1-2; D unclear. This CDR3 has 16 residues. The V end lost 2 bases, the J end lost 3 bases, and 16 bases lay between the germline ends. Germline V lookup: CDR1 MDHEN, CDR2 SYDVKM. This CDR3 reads CASSLVRAQRHYGYTF. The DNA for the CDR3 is TGTGCCAGCAGTTTAGTAAGGGCGCAGAGACACTATGGCTACACCTTC.

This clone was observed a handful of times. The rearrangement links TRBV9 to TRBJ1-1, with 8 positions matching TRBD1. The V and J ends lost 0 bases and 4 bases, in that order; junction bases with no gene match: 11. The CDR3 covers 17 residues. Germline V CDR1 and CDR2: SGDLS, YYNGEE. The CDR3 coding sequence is TGTGCCAGCAGCGTAGGGCAGGGGGCCTACTATGGCACTGAAGCTTTCTTT. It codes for CASSVGQGAYYGTEAFF.

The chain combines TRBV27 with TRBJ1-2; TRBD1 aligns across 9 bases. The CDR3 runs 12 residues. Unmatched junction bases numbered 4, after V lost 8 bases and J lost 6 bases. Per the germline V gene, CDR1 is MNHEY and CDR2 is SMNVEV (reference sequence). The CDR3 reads CASSGQGNGYTF. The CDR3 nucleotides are TGTGCCAGCTCGGGACAGGGTAATGGCTACACCTTC.

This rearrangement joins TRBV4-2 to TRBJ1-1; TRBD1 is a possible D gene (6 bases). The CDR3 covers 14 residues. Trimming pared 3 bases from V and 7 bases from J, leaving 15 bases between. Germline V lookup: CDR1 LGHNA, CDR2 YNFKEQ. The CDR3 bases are TGTGCCAGCAGCCACTTGAGCGCGACAGGTGAAGCTTTCTTT. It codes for CASSHLSATGEAFF.

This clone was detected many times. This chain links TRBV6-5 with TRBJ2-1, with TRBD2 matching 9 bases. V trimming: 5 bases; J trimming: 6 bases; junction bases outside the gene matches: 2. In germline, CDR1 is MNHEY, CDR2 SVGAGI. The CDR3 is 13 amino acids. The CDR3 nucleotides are TGTGCCAGCAGTGTTAGCGGGAGCAATGAGCAGTTCTTC. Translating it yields CASSVSGSNEQFF.

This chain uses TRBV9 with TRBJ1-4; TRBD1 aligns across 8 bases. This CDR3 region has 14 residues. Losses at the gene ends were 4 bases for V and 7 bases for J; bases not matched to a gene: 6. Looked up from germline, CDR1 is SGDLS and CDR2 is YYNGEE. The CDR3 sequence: CASSSRQGTEKLFF. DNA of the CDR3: TGTGCCAGCAGCTCCAGACAGGGGACTGAAAAACTGTTTTTT.

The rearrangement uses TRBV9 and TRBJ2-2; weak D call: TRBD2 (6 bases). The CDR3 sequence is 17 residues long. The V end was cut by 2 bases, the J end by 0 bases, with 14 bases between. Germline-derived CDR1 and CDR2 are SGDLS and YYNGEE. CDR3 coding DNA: TGTGCCAGCAGCGTCAGTAGGGCTAGCGCGAACACCGGGGAGCTGTTTTTT. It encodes CASSVSRASANTGELFF.

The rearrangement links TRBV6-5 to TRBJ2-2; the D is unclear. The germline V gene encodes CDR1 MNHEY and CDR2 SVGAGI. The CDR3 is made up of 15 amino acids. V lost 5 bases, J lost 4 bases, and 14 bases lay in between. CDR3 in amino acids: CASSPTPSGTGELFF. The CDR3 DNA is TGTGCCAGCAGTCCAACCCCCTCGGGCACCGGGGAGCTGTTTTTT.

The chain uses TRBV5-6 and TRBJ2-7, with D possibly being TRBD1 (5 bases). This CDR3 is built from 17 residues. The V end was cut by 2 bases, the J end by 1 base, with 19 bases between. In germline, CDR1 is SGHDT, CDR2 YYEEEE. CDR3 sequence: CASSLRAGKVSSYEQYF. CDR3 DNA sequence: TGTGCCAGCAGCTTACGGGCAGGGAAAGTGTCGTCCTACGAGCAGTACTTC.

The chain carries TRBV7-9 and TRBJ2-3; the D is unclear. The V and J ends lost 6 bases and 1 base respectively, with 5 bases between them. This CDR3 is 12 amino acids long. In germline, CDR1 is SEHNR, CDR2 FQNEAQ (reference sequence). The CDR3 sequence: CASRHGTDTQYF. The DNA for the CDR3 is TGTGCCAGCAGGCACGGCACAGATACGCAGTATTTT.

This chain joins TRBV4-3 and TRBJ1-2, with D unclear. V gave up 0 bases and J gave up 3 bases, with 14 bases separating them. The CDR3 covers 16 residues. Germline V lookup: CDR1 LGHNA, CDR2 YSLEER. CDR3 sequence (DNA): TGCGCCAGCAGCCAAGATATGGCAGGTGCTGACTATGGCTACACCTTC. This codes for CASSQDMAGADYGYTF.

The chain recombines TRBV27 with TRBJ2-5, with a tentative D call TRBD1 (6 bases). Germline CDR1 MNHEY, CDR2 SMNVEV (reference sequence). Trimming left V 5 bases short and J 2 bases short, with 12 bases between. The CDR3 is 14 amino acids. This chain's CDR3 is CASSTRDIQETQYF. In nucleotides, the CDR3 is TGTGCCAGCAGTACTCGGGACATTCAAGAGACCCAGTACTTC.

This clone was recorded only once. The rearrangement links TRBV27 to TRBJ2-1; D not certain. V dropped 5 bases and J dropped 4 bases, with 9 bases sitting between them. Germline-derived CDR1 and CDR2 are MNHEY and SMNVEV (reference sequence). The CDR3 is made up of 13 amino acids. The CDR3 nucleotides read TGTGCCAGCAGTGGTACTGCGTACAATGAGCAGTTCTTC. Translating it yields CASSGTAYNEQFF.